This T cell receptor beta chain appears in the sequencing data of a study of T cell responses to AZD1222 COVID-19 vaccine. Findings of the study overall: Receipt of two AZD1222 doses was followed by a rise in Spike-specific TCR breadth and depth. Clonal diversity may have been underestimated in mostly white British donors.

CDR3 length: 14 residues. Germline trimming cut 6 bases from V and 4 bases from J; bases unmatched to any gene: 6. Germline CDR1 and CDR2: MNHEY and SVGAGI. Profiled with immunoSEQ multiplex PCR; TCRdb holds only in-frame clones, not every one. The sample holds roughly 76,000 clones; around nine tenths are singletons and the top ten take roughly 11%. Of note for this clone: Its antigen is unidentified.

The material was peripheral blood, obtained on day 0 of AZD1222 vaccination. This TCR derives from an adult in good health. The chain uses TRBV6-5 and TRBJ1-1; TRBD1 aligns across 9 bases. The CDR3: CASSTGGVSTEAFF. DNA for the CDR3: TGTGCCAGCAGCACAGGGGGCGTGAGCACTGAAGCTTTCTTT.